Listed here is a single TCR beta chain. The sample comes from a study of blood T cell repertoires in COVID-19. The germline V gene encodes CDR1 SGHRS and CDR2 YFSETQ. This CDR3 contains 12 residues. J was trimmed by 5 bases and V by 3 bases; bases with no gene match: 1. The data were produced by immunoSEQ multiplex PCR, yet TCRdb's version contains in-frame clones alone and is incomplete. The table shows approximately 300,000 clones, with roughly 90% occurring only once. This chain links TRBV5-1 with TRBJ1-1; 7 nucleotides match TRBD1. The source material was peripheral blood. The receptor comes from a man aged 18 to 29 who had recovered from COVID-19. CDR3 in DNA: TGCGCCAGCAGCTCAGGGGGGACTGAAGCTTTCTTT. Translation gives CASSSGGTEAFF.